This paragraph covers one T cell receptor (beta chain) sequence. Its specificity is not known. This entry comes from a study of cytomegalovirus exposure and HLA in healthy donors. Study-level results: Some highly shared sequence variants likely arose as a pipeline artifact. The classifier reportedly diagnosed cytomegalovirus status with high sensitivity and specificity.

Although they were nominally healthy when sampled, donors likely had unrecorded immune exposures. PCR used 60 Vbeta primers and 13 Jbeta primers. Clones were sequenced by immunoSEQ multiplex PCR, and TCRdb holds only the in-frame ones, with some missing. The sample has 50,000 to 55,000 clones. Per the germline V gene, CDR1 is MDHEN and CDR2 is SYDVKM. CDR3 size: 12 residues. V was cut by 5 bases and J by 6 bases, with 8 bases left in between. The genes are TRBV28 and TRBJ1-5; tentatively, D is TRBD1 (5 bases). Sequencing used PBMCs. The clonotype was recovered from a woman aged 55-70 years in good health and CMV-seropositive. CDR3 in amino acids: CASSQGSQPQHF. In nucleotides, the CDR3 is TGTGCCAGCAGTCAGGGATCTCAGCCCCAGCATTTT.